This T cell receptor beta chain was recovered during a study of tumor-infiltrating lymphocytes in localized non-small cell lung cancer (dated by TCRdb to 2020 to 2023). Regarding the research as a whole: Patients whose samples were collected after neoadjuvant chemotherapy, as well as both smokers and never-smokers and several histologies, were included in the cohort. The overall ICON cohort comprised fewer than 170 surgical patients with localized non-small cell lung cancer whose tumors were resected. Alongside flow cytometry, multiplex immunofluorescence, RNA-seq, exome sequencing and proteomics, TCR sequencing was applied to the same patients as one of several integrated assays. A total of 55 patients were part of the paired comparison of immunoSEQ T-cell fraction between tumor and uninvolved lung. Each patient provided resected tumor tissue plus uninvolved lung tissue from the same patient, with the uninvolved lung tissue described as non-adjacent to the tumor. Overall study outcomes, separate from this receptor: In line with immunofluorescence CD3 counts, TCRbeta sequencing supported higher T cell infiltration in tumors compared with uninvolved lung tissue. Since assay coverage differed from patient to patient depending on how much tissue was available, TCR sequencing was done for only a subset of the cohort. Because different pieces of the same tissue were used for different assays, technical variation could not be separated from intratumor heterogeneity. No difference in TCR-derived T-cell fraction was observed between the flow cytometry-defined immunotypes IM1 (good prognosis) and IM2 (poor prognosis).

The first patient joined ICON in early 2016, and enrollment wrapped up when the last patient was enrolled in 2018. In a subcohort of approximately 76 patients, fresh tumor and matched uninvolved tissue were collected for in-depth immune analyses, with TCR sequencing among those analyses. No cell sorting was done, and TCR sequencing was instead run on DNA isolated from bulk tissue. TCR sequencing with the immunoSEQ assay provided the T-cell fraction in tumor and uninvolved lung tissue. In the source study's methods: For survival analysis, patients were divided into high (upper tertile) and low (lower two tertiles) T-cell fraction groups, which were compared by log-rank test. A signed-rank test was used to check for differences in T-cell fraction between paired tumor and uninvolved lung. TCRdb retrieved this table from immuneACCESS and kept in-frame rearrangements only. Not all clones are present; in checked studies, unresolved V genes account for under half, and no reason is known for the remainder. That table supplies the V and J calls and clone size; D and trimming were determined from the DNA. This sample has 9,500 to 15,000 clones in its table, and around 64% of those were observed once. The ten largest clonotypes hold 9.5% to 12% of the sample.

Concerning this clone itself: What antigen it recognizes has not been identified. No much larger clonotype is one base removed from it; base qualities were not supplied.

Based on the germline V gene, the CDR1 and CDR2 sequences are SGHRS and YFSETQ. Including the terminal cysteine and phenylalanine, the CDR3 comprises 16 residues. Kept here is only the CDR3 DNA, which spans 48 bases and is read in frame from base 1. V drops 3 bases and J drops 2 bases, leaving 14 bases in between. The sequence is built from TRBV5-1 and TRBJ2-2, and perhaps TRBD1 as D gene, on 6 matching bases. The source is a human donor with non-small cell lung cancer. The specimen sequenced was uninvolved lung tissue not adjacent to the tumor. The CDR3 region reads CASSSEGDTNTGELFF. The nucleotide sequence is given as TGCGCCAGCAGCTCCGAGGGGGACACAAACACCGGGGAGCTGTTTTTT.